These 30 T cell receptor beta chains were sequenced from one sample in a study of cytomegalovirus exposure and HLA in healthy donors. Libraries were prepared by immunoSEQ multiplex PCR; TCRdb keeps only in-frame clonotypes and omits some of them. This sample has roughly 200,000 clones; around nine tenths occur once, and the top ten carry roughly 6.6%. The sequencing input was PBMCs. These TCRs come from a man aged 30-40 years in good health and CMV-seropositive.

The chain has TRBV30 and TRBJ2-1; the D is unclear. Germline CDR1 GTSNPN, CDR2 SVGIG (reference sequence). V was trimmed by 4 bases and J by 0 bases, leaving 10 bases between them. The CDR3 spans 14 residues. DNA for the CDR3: TGTGCCTGGACCCCCTTAAGCTCCTACAATGAGCAGTTCTTC. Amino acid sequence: CAWTPLSSYNEQFF.

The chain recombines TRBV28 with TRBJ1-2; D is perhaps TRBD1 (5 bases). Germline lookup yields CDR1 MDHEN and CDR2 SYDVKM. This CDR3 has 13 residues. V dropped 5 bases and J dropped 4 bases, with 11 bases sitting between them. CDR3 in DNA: TGTGCCAGCAGTCAGAGACAGCTCTATGGCTACACCTTC. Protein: CASSQRQLYGYTF.

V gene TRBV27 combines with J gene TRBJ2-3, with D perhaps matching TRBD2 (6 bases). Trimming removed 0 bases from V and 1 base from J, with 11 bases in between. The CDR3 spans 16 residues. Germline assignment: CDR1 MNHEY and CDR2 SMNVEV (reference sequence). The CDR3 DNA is TGTGCCAGCAGTTTATCCCGACTAGTGGGCACAGATACGCAGTATTTT. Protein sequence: CASSLSRLVGTDTQYF.

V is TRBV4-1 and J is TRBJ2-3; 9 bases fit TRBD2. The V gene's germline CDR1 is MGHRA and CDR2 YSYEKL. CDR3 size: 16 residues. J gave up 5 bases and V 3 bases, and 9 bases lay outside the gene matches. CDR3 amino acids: CASSQRLAGVEDTQYF. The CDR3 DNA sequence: TGCGCCAGCAGCCAGAGGTTAGCGGGAGTGGAAGATACGCAGTATTTT.

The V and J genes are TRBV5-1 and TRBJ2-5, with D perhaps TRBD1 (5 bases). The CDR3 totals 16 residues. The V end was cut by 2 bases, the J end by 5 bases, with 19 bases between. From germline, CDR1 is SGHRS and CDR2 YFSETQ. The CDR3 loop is CASSFSPQGFGETQYF. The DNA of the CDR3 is TGCGCCAGCAGCTTCTCGCCTCAGGGCTTCGGGGAGACCCAGTACTTC.

The CDR3 loop reads CASSLLGAGPPTNIQYF. The DNA of the CDR3 is TGTGCCAGCAGCTTACTTGGCGCCGGGCCGCCGACAAACATTCAGTACTTC. The chain has TRBV11-3 and TRBJ2-4; D is unresolved. CDR1 is SGHNT and CDR2 is YENEEA in the germline V gene. The CDR3 spans 17 residues. With 2 bases removed from V and 6 bases from J, the gap between germline ends came to 20 bases.

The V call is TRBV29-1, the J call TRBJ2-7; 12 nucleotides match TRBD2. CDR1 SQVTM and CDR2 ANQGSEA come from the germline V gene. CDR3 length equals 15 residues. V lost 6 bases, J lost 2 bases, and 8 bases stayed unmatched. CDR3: CSVLTRTSGTYEQYF. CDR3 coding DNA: TGCAGCGTCCTAACCCGGACTAGCGGGACCTACGAGCAGTACTTC.

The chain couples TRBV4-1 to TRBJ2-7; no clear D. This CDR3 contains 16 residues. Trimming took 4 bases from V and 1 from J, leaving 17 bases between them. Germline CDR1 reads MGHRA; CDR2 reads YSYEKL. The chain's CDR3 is CASSPRVGSLSYEQYF. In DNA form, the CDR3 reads TGCGCCAGCAGCCCCCGGGTCGGGTCGCTTTCCTACGAGCAGTACTTC.

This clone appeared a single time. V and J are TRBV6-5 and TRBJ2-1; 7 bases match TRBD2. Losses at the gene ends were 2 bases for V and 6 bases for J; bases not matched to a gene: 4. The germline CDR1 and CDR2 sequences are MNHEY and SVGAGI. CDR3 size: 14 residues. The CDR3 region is CASSYTRGSNEQFF. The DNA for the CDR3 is TGTGCCAGCAGTTACACCCGCGGGAGCAATGAGCAGTTCTTC.

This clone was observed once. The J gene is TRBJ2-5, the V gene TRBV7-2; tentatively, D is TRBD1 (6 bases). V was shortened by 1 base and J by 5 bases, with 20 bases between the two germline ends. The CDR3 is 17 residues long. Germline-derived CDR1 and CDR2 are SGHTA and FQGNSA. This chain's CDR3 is CASSLEGPQGYYETQYF. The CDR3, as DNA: TGTGCCAGCAGCTTAGAGGGGCCACAGGGATATTATGAGACCCAGTACTTC.

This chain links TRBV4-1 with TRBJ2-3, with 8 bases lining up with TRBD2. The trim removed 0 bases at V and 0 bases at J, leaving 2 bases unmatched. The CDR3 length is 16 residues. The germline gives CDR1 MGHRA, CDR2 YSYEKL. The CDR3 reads CASSQDQRGSTDTQYF. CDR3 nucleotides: TGCGCCAGCAGCCAAGACCAGCGGGGGAGCACAGATACGCAGTATTTT.

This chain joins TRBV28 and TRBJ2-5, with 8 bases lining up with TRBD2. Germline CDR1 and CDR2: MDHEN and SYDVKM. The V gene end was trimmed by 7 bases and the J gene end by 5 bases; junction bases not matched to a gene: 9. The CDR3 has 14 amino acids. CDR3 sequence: CASTLRGGEETQYF. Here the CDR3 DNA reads TGTGCCAGCACCCTACGGGGGGGGGAGGAGACCCAGTACTTC.

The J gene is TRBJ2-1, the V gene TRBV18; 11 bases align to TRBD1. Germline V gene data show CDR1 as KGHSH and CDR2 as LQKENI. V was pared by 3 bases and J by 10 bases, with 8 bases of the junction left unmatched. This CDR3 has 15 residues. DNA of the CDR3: TGTGCCAGCTCACCCCGCCCGGGACAGGGGGGCGAGCAGTTCTTC. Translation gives CASSPRPGQGGEQFF.

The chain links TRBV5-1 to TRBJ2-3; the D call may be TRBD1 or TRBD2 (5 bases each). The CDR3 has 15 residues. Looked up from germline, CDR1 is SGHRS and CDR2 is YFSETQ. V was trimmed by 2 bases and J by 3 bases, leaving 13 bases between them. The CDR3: CASSFKGSETDTQYF. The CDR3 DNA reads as TGCGCCAGCAGCTTCAAGGGGAGCGAGACAGATACGCAGTATTTT.

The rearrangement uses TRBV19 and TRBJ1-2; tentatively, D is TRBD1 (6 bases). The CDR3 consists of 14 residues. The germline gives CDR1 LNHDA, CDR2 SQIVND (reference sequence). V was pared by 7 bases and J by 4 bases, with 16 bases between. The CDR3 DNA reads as TGTGCCAGTATCAACACCGGACAGCTCTATGGCTACACCTTC. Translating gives CASINTGQLYGYTF.

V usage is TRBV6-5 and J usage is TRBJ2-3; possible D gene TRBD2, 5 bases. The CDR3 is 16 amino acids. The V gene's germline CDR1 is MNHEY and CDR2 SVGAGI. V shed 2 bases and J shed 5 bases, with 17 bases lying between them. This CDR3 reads CASSYRALGRGDTQYF. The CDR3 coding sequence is TGTGCCAGCAGTTACCGAGCCCTGGGGAGAGGAGATACGCAGTATTTT.

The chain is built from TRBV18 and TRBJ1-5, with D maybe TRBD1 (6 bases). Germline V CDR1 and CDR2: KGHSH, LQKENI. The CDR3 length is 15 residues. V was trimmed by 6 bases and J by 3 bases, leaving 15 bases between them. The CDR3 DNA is TGTGCCAGCTCTTTCGCAGGGGCCACCAATCAGCCCCAGCATTTT. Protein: CASSFAGATNQPQHF.

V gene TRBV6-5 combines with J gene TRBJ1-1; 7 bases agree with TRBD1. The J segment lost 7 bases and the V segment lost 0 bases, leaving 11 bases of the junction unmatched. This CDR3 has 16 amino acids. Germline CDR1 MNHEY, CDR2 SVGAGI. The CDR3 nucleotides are TGTGCCAGCAGTTACTCGGCCGGACAGGCCCAGGTTGAAGCTTTCTTT. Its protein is CASSYSAGQAQVEAFF.

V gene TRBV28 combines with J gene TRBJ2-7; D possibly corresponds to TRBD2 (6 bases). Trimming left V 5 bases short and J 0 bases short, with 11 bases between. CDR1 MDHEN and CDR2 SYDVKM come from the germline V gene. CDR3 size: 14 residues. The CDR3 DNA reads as TGTGCCAGCAGTACGGGAGCTATCTCCTACGAGCAGTACTTC. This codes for CASSTGAISYEQYF. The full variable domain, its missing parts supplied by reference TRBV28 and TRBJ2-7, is DVKVTQSSRYLVKRTGEKVFLECVQDMDHENMFWYRQDPGLGLRLIYFSYDVKMKEKGDIPEGYSVSREKKERFSLILESASTNQTSMYLCASSTGAISYEQYFGPGTRLTVT.

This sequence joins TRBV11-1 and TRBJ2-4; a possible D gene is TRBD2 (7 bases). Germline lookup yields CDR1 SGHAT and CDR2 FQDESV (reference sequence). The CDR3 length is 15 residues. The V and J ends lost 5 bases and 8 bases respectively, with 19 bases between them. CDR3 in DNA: TGTGCCAGCAGCCCCCTAGGGGGGGACCTAGACATTCAGTACTTC. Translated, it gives CASSPLGGDLDIQYF.

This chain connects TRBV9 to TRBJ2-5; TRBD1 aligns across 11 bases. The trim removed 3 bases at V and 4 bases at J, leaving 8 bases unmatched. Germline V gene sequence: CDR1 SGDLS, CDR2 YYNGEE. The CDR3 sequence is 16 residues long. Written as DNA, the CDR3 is TGTGCCAGCAGCGAGGGGGAGGACAGGGGGCGAGAGACCCAGTACTTC. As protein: CASSEGEDRGRETQYF.

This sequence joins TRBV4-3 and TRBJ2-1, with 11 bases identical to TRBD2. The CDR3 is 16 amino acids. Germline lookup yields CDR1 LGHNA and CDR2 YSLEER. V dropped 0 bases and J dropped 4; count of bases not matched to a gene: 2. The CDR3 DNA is TGCGCCAGCAGCCAAGATAGCGGGGGGGTTTACAATGAGCAGTTCTTC. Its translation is CASSQDSGGVYNEQFF.

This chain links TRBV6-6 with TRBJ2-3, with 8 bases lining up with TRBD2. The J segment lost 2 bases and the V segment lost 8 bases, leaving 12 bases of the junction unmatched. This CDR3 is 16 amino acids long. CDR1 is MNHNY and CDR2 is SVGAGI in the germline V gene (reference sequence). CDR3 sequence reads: CASRGGTQGSTDTQYF. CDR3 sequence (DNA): TGTGCCAGCCGCGGGGGGACCCAGGGGTCCACAGATACGCAGTATTTT.

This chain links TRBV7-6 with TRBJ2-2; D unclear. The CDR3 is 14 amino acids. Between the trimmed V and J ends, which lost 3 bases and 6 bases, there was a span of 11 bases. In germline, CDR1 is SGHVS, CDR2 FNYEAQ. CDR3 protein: CASSLVVEAGELFF. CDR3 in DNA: TGTGCCAGCAGCTTGGTTGTTGAGGCCGGGGAGCTGTTTTTT. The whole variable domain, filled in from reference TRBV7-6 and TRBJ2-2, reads GAGVSQSPRYKVTKRGQDVALRCDPISGHVSLYWYRQALGQGPEFLTYFNYEAQQDKSGLPNDRFSAERPEGSISTLTIQRTEQRDSAMYRCASSLVVEAGELFFGEGSRLTVL.

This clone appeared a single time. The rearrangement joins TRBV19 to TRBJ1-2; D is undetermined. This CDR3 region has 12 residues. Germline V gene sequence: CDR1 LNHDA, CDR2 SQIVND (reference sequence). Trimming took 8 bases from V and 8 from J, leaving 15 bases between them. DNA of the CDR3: TGTGCCAGTGGCCCCAACACGGTGGGCTACACCTTC. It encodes CASGPNTVGYTF.

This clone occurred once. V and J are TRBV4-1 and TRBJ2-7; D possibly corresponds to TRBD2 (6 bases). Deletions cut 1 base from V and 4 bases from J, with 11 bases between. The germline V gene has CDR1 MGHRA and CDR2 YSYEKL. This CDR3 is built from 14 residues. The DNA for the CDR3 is TGCGCCAGCAGCCAAGGGGGCCGGGAGTACGAGCAGTACTTC. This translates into CASSQGGREYEQYF.

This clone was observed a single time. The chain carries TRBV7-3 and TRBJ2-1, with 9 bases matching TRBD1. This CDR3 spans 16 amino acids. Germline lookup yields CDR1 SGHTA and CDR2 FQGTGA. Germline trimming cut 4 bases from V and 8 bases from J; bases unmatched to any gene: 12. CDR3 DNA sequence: TGTGCCAGCAGCTCCGGACAGGGGCTTTTGGGGGATGAGCAGTTCTTC. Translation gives CASSSGQGLLGDEQFF.

The CDR3 DNA reads TGTGCCAGCAGCTTGAACAGGGTTAATGAAAAACTGTTTTTT. Amino acid sequence: CASSLNRVNEKLFF. The V call is TRBV11-2, the J call TRBJ1-4, with D tentatively TRBD1 (6 bases). Trimming shortened V by 3 bases and J by 4 bases, and 9 bases separated the two germline ends. Germline V gene data show CDR1 as SGHAT and CDR2 as FQNNGV. This CDR3 comprises 14 residues. Looking up the rest from reference TRBV11-2 and TRBJ1-4 gives the full variable domain: EAGVAQSPRYKIIEKRQSVAFWCNPISGHATLYWYQQILGQGPKLLIQFQNNGVVDDSQLPKDRFSAERLKGVDSTLKIQPAKLEDSAVYLCASSLNRVNEKLFFGSGTQLSVL.

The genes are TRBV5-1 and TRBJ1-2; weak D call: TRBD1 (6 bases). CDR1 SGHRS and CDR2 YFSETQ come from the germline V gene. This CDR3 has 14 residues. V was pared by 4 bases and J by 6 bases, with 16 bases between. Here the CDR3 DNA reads TGCGCCAGCAGCGTGGTGGGGGCGAGGGATGGCTACACCTTC. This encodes CASSVVGARDGYTF.

The CDR3 DNA is TGTGCCAGCAGTGGTGAACTAGCCGTCTACAATGAGCAGTTCTTC. Translating gives CASSGELAVYNEQFF. This chain joins TRBV6-4 and TRBJ2-1; possible D gene TRBD2, 6 bases. Germline V gene sequence: CDR1 MRHNA, CDR2 SNTAGT. The CDR3 extends over 15 amino acids. Trimming took 4 bases from V and 3 from J, leaving 13 bases between them.